This TCR beta chain stems from a study of PD-1 blockade in mismatch repair-deficient tumors. On the study more broadly: Enrolled about 2013-2017, patients had progressing, pretreated mismatch repair-deficient cancers of over nine types.

Every patient had mismatch repair deficiency by PCR or immunohistochemistry. Three pembrolizumab responders had their TCRs sequenced. Sequenced by immunoSEQ multiplex PCR; TCRdb stores in-frame clones only, minus some. The data show roughly 16,000 clones, with roughly 84% seen just once and 3% to 4% held by the top ten. The CDR3 runs 16 residues. Germline assignment: CDR1 KGHSH and CDR2 LQKENI. The V gene end was trimmed by 3 bases and the J gene end by 6 bases; junction bases not matched to a gene: 12. The chain has TRBV18 and TRBJ2-7, with TRBD1 matching 9 bases. The starting material was PBMCs, obtained 4 weeks after starting pembrolizumab. The sequence came from an adult with mismatch repair-deficient cancer. CDR3 sequence (DNA): TGTGCCAGCTCACCGAAGGACAGGGGAGCGATTTTCGAGCAGTACTTC. Amino acids: CASSPKDRGAIFEQYF.